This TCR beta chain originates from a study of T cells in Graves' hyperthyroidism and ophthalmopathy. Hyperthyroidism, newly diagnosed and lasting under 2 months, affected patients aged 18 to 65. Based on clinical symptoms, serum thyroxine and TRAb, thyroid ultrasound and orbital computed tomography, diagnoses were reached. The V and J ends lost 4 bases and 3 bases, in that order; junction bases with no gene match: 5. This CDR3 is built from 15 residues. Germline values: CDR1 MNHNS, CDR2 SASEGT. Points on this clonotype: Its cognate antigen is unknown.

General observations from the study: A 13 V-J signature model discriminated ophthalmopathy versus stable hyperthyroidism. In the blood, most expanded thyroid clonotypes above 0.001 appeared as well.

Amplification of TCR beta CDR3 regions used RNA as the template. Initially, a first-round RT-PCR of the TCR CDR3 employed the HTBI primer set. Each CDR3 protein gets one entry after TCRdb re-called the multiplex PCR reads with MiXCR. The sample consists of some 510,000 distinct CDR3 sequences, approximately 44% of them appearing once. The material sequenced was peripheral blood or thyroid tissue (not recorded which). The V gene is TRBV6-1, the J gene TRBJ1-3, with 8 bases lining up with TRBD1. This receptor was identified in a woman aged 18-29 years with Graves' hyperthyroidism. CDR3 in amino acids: CASSAGTGYGNTIYF. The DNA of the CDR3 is TGTGCCAGCAGTGCCGGGACAGGCTATGGAAACACCATATATTTT.